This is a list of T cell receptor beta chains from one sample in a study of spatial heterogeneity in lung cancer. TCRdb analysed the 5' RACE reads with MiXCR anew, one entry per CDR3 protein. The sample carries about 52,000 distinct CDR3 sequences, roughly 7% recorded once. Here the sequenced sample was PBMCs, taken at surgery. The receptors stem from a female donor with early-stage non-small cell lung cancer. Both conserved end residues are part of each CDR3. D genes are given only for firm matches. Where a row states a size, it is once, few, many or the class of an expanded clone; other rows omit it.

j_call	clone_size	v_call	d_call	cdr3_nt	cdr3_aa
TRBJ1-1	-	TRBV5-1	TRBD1	TGCGCCAGCAGCTCACAACCGGGACAGAACCAAGCTTTCTTT	CASSSQPGQNQAFF
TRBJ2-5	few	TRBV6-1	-	TGTGCCAGCAGTGAAGACCGACTAAGCCAGTACTTC	CASSEDRLSQYF
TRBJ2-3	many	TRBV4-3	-	TGCGCCAGCAGCCAAGAGGTGGAGAGGGCGCAGTATTTT	CASSQEVERAQYF
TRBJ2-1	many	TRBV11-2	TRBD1	TGTGCCAGCAGCTTGACTTGGACAGGGGGCTTTGAGCAGTTCTTC	CASSLTWTGGFEQFF
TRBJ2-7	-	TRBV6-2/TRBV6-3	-	TGTGCCAGCAGTTCCTCGACGGAGGCCTCCTACGAGCAGTACTTC	CASSSSTEASYEQYF
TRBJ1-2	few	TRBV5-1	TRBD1	TGCGCCAGCAGGCAGACAGGGAACTATGGCTACACCTTC	CASRQTGNYGYTF
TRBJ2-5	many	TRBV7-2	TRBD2	TGTGCCAGCAGCTTTAGCGGGGTCCAAGAGACCCAGTACTTC	CASSFSGVQETQYF
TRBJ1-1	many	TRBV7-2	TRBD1	TGTGCCAGCAGCCCCCAAACAGGGGGAAGCCAGGTTTTCTTT	CASSPQTGGSQVFF
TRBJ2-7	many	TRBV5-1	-	TGCGCCAGCAGCTCGTCCGTCTACGAGCAGTACTTC	CASSSSVYEQYF
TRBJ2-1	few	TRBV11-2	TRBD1	TGTGCCAGCAGCCTACGGGACAGGGTCAATGAGCAGTTCTTC	CASSLRDRVNEQFF
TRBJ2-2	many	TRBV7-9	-	TGTGCCAGCAGCTTCTTGTTCACCGGGGAGCTGTTTTTT	CASSFLFTGELFF
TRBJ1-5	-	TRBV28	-	TGTGCCAGCATACGCCGCGGACAGATGAATAATCAGCCCCAGCATTTT	CASIRRGQMNNQPQHF
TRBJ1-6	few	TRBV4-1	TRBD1	TGCGCCAGCAGCCGGGGACAGGGGGAATCACCCCTCCACTTT	CASSRGQGESPLHF
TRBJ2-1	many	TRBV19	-	TGTGCCAGTAGTATAGACAGGGTGGCCAATGAGCAGTTCTTC	CASSIDRVANEQFF
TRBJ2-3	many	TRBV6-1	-	TGTGCCAGCATTAGGCGGGGAAACACAGATACGCAGTATTTT	CASIRRGNTDTQYF
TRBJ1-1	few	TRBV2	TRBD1	TGTGCCAGCAGCCCACAGGGGGTGGGTACTGAAGCTTTCTTT	CASSPQGVGTEAFF
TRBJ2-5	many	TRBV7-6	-	TGTGCCAGCAGCTTCGAGGGCGGAGAGACCCAGTACTTC	CASSFEGGETQYF
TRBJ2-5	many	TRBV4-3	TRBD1	TGCGCCAGCAGCCACACAGGGGGCGCAGAGACCCAGTACTTC	CASSHTGGAETQYF
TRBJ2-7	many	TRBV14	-	TGTGCCAGCAGCCAAGACTCATGGACTTTTAACGAGCAGTACTTC	CASSQDSWTFNEQYF
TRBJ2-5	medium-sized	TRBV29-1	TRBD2	TGCAGCGGATACGGACTAGATGGGGAGACCCAGTACTTC	CSGYGLDGETQYF
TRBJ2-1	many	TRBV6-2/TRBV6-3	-	TGTGCCAGCAGTGTCCGGGACATCGATGAGCAGTTCTTC	CASSVRDIDEQFF
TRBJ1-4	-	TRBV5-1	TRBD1	TGCGCCAGCAGCCCCGGGGACAGTGGTAATGAAAAACTGTTTTTT	CASSPGDSGNEKLFF
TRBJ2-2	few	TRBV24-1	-	TGTGCCGCCCGGGACGGAGGGACCGGGGAGCTGTTTTTT	CAARDGGTGELFF
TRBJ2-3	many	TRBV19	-	TGTGCCAGTAGTATAGCAGATGCAGATACGCAGTATTTT	CASSIADADTQYF
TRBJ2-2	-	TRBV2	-	TGTGCCAGCAGTGAATGGCTAGCCAGCACCGGGGAGCTGTTTTTT	CASSEWLASTGELFF
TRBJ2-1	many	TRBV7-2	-	TGTGCCAGCAGGCTGGCAGGTACGAATGAGCAGTTCTTC	CASRLAGTNEQFF
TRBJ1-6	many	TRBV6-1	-	TGTGCCAGCAGTGGTACCGGGACTGCTAATTCACCCCTCCACTTT	CASSGTGTANSPLHF
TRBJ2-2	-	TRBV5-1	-	TGCGCCAGCAGCTTGGATCCGGGGGCGCCGTCGGACACCGGGGAGCTGTTTTTT	CASSLDPGAPSDTGELFF
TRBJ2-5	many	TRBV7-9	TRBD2	TGTGCCAGCAGCTCCCCAGGACTAGCGGGGGGCCAGACCCAGTACTTC	CASSSPGLAGGQTQYF
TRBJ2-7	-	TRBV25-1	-	TGTGCCAGCAGTGATCCCCGGGACACACTCTACGAGCAGTACTTC	CASSDPRDTLYEQYF
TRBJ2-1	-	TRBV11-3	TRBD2	TGTGCCAGCAGCTTAGGAACCCGAGGGCTAGCGGGGGGGCCTTTATACAATGAGCAGTTCTTC	CASSLGTRGLAGGPLYNEQFF
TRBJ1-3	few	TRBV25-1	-	TGTGCCAGCAGTGAATGGTACGGATCCTCTGGAAACACCATATATTTT	CASSEWYGSSGNTIYF
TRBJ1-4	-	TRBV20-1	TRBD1	TGCAGTGCCCGATCTCGACAGGGGTTTGAAAAACTGTTTTTT	CSARSRQGFEKLFF
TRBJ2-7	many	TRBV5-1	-	TGCGCCAGCAGCCCCTGGGGGGCTAGGGGCGAGCAGTACTTC	CASSPWGARGEQYF
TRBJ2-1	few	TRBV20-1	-	TGCAGTGCTAGCGAGAGGTTCAATGAGCAGTTCTTC	CSASERFNEQFF
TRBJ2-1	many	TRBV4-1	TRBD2	TGCGCCAGCAGCCAAGGCCGAGGAGCGGGACTAGCGGGGGCGGATCGGTTCTTC	CASSQGRGAGLAGADRFF
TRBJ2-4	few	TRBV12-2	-	TGTGCAAGTCGCTTCGGGAGGGCCAAAAACATTCAGTACTTC	CASRFGRAKNIQYF
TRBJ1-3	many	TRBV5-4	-	TGTGCCAGCAGCTCGGAGGGGCGAAACACCATATATTTT	CASSSEGRNTIYF
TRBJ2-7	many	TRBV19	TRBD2	TGTGCCAGTAGTATAGAAGCGGGGGTAGCGGGAGCCTACGAGCAGTACTTC	CASSIEAGVAGAYEQYF
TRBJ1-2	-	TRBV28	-	TGTGCCAGCAGTCGAGGTGGGGGAGGTAACTATGGCTACACCTTC	CASSRGGGGNYGYTF